Following are 22 T cell receptor beta chains from one sample sequenced in a study of T cells in women clearing cervical HPV infection. The protocol was immunoSEQ multiplex PCR, while the TCRdb copy is restricted to in-frame clones and leaves out a portion. Its table lists under 20,000 clones. Material for sequencing was blood buffy coat. The receptors come from a woman between 18 and 69 years old with a cervical HPV16 infection that either progressed to CIN3+ or cleared (not recorded which).

Incomplete CDR3 DNA: TGCAGCGTTGATGGACAGGGGGCTTTACAAGAGACG. Translated, it gives CSVDGQGALQET. The complete CDR3 protein is CSVDGQGALQETQYF. The chain uses TRBV29-1 and TRBJ2-3, with 11 nucleotides matching TRBD1. Sequencing ends 3 residues short of the CDR3 end; the germline J gene provides the rest. This CDR3 contains 15 residues. Per germline, CDR1 SQVTM and CDR2 ANQGSEA.

As regards this clone: The missing CDR3 end, 3 residues past where the read stops, is filled in from the germline J gene. The J gene is TRBJ2-3, the V gene TRBV30; 8 bases are a match to TRBD2. The CDR3 extends over 12 amino acids. Germline V lookup: CDR1 GTSNPN, CDR2 SVGIG (reference sequence). This chain's CDR3 is CAWGGGTETQYF. CDR3 DNA, as far as it was read: TGTGCCTGGGGCGGGGGGACGGAGACG.

CDR3 in amino acids: CASSLLAYPDTQYF. Incomplete CDR3 DNA: TGTGCCAGCAGCTTACTAGCTTATCCGGATACG. This chain joins TRBV7-2 and TRBJ2-3, with D possibly being TRBD2 (5 bases). The read stops 3 residues short of the end of the CDR3; the missing end is completed from the germline J gene. V was clipped by 2 bases and J by 6 bases, with 12 bases between them. This CDR3 is built from 14 residues. Germline-derived CDR1 and CDR2 are SGHTA and FQGNSA.

Turning to this clone: The sequence runs out 3 residues before the end of the CDR3; the remainder is reconstructed from the germline J gene. The J gene is TRBJ1-4, the V gene TRBV18; TRBD1 matches at 7 bases. The germline CDR1 and CDR2 sequences are KGHSH and LQKENI. V gave up 4 bases and J gave up 0 bases; unmatched junction bases: 11. The length of the CDR3 is 18 residues. The CDR3 DNA, read in part, is TGTGCCAGCTCACGGGAAGACAGGGCAAGCGCAACTAATGAAAAA. Amino acid sequence: CASSREDRASATNEK. Given in full, the CDR3 is CASSREDRASATNEKLFF.

As regards this clone: The read gets to within 3 residues of the CDR3 end, and the germline J gene fills in the rest. The gene calls are TRBV13 and TRBJ2-5; perhaps TRBD1 as D (6 bases). Germline-derived CDR1 and CDR2 are PRHDT and FYEKMQ (reference sequence). The ends were cut back, 3 bases at V and 1 base at J, with 9 bases in the middle. The CDR3 sequence is 14 residues long. The CDR3 here is CASSLGAIQETQYF. CDR3 DNA, as far as it was read: TGTGCCAGCAGCTTGGGGGCAATCCAAGAGACC.

Of note for this clone: The read falls 3 residues short of the CDR3 end, and the missing part is taken from the germline J gene. The chain employs TRBV19 and TRBJ1-5, with D tentatively TRBD1 (5 bases). The germline gives CDR1 LNHDA, CDR2 SQIVND (reference sequence). V gave up 3 bases and J gave up 3 bases, with 12 bases separating them. The CDR3 covers 15 residues. CDR3 DNA, as far as it was read: TGTGCCAGTAGTATTACAGGTTCCTCCAATCAGCCC. It translates to CASSITGSSNQP. The complete CDR3 reads CASSITGSSNQPQHF.

Regarding this clone: The read ends 3 residues before the CDR3 terminus; that terminus is restored from the germline J gene. The V call is TRBV5-1, the J call TRBJ2-1; D call uncertain. Germline values: CDR1 SGHRS, CDR2 YFSETQ. This CDR3 spans 14 amino acids. The germline V and J ends were trimmed by 0 bases and 0 bases, with 4 bases remaining between them. Partial CDR3 DNA: TGCGCCAGCAGCTTGGACATCTCCTACAATGAG. It is translated as CASSLDISYNE. The whole CDR3 protein is CASSLDISYNEQFF.

The sequenced part of the CDR3 DNA is TGTGCCAGTGGGGCAGGGCACACTGAA. Its protein product is CASGAGHTE. The complete CDR3 sequence is CASGAGHTEAFF. V usage is TRBV19 and J usage is TRBJ1-1, with a weak D call TRBD1 (5 bases). The sequence runs out 3 residues before the end of the CDR3; the remainder is reconstructed from the germline J gene. The CDR3 length is 12 residues. The ends were cut back, 8 bases at V and 3 bases at J, with 10 bases in the middle. Per germline, CDR1 LNHDA and CDR2 SQIVND (reference sequence). Looking up the rest from reference TRBV19 and TRBJ1-1 gives the full variable domain: DGGITQSPKYLFRKEGQNVTLSCEQNLNHDAMYWYRQDPGQGLRLIYYSQIVNDFQKGDIAEGYSVSREKKESFPLTVTSAQKNPTAFYLCASGAGHTEAFFGQGTRLTVV.

Note on this clone: The read gets to within 3 residues of the CDR3 end, and the germline J gene fills in the rest. V and J are TRBV5-1 and TRBJ1-1; 7 bases fit TRBD1. With 2 bases clipped from V and 2 bases from J, the junction kept 6 bases outside the gene matches. Germline CDR1 reads SGHRS; CDR2 reads YFSETQ. The CDR3 consists of 15 residues. The sequenced part of the CDR3 DNA is TGCGCCAGCAGCTTACAGGGGAAATCCAACACTGAA. This sequence encodes CASSLQGKSNTE. The CDR3, in full, reads CASSLQGKSNTEAFF.

As regards this clone: The read comes to an end 3 residues before the CDR3 does, leaving the germline J gene to fill in the end. J is TRBJ2-5 and V is TRBV2, with no clear D. CDR1 is SNHLY, CDR2 FYNNEI, per germline. Trimming removed 6 bases from V and 0 bases from J, with 5 bases in between. This CDR3 contains 12 residues. This CDR3 is CASRQNQETQYF. CDR3 bases read: TGTGCCAGCAGACAGAACCAAGAGACC.

As concerns this clone: Read data end 3 residues before the CDR3 end; the end is taken from the germline J gene. The rearrangement joins TRBV2 to TRBJ2-5; TRBD1 matches at 7 bases. V dropped 6 bases and J dropped 7; count of bases not matched to a gene: 11. Germline assignment: CDR1 SNHLY and CDR2 FYNNEI. There are 14 residues in the CDR3. The CDR3 loop reads CASRETGMVGTQYF. CDR3 DNA (partial): TGTGCCAGCAGAGAGACAGGGATGGTCGGGACC.

The CDR3 sequence is CACIGRGSGLTQYF. CDR3 bases read: TGTGCCTGCATTGGAAGGGGGTCCGGGTTGACC. The chain recombines TRBV30 with TRBJ2-5, with D perhaps TRBD1 (6 bases). From the germline J gene comes the end of the CDR3, since the read stops 3 residues before it. V was pared by 6 bases and J by 7 bases, with 21 bases between. This CDR3 is built from 14 residues. From germline, CDR1 is GTSNPN and CDR2 SVGIG (reference sequence).

With respect to this clone: The read comes to an end 3 residues before the CDR3 does, leaving the germline J gene to fill in the end. The rearrangement links TRBV6-1 to TRBJ1-2; TRBD1 agrees at 7 bases. The CDR3 totals 14 residues. Germline V lookup: CDR1 MNHNS, CDR2 SASEGT. The DNA read from the CDR3 is TGTGCCAGCAGTGAGGGAGGGACAGTATACGAC. It yields the protein CASSEGGTVYD. The whole CDR3 protein reads CASSEGGTVYDYTF.

The CDR3 is CASSSKWGGGQESYEQYF. The CDR3 DNA, read in part, is TGTGCCAGCTCATCCAAATGGGGCGGAGGACAGGAGTCCTACGAG. The chain combines TRBV18 with TRBJ2-7; 7 bases agree with TRBD1. Coverage ceases 3 residues before the CDR3 finishes, and the germline J gene fills in the end. The CDR3 length is 18 residues. CDR1 is KGHSH, CDR2 LQKENI, per germline. J was trimmed by 1 base and V by 5 bases; bases with no gene match: 17.

Details on this clone: Read sequence stops 3 residues before the CDR3 end, and the germline J gene provides the missing end. The J gene is TRBJ2-3, the V gene TRBV12-3 or TRBV12-4; TRBD2 agrees at 8 bases. Losses at the gene ends were 2 bases for V and 3 bases for J; bases not matched to a gene: 10. The CDR3 runs to 17 residues. The covered CDR3 bases are TGTGCCAGCAGTTTAAGCTTCCGGGGGGGCGGTACAGATACG. As protein: CASSLSFRGGGTDT. In full, the CDR3 reads CASSLSFRGGGTDTQYF.

In the case of this clone: The read ends 3 residues early relative to the CDR3; the germline J gene fills the gap. The chain combines TRBV2 with TRBJ2-7; 7 nucleotides match TRBD1. From germline, CDR1 is SNHLY and CDR2 FYNNEI. V shed 0 bases, J shed 6 bases, and the junction held 14 bases outside the gene matches. This CDR3 comprises 17 residues. CDR3 bases read: TGTGCCAGCAGTGAAGCGCAAATTAGGACAGGTTTTCGCGAG. Amino acid sequence: CASSEAQIRTGFRE. The CDR3 as a whole reads CASSEAQIRTGFREQYF.

As concerns this clone: The read gets to within 3 residues of the CDR3 end, and the germline J gene fills in the rest. The chain combines TRBV10-3 with TRBJ2-2; 16 positions match TRBD2. Losses at the gene ends were 3 bases for V and 3 bases for J; bases not matched to a gene: 4. From germline, CDR1 is ENHRY and CDR2 SYGVKD. This CDR3 contains 18 residues. CDR3 bases read: TGTGCCATCAGTGACGGGACTAGCGGGGGGGCCGACACCGGGGAG. Translation: CAISDGTSGGADTGE. In full, the CDR3 is CAISDGTSGGADTGELFF.

In the case of this clone: The read is 3 residues too short to cover the CDR3 end, so that end is filled in from the germline J gene. The rearrangement links TRBV6-4 to TRBJ2-2, with a weak D call TRBD1 (5 bases). Germline-derived CDR1 and CDR2 are MRHNA and SNTAGT. V lost 5 bases, J lost 4 bases, and 8 bases lay in between. The CDR3 has 13 residues. The CDR3 DNA, read in part, is TGTGCCAGCAGTCCCCAGGGCACCGGGGAG. Translated: CASSPQGTGE. The full CDR3 protein is CASSPQGTGELFF.

For this clone: The sequenced fragment ends 3 residues before the CDR3 boundary, so the rest is inferred from the germline J gene. The rearrangement links TRBV19 to TRBJ2-1, with 10 positions matching TRBD1. From germline, CDR1 is LNHDA and CDR2 SQIVND (reference sequence). CDR3 length: 16 residues. V gave up 2 bases and J gave up 8 bases; unmatched junction bases: 9. The CDR3 is CASSIPPGQGRHEQFF. The part of the CDR3 DNA that was read is TGTGCCAGTAGTATACCTCCGGGACAGGGGAGGCATGAG.

A word on this clone: The DNA ends 3 residues before the CDR3 does, and the rest of the CDR3 is filled in from the germline J gene. J is TRBJ2-7 and V is TRBV6-1; a possible D gene is TRBD2 (6 bases). This CDR3 region has 17 residues. Germline V gene data show CDR1 as MNHNS and CDR2 as SASEGT. The ends were cut back, 2 bases at V and 4 bases at J, with 21 bases in the middle. The CDR3 spells CASSETGERGRTYEQYF. Partial CDR3 DNA: TGTGCCAGCAGTGAAACGGGGGAAAGGGGAAGGACGTACGAG.

As to this clone: Read coverage stops 3 residues before the CDR3 terminus; the germline J gene supplies the remainder. The J gene is TRBJ1-1, the V gene TRBV10-1; tentative D call: TRBD1 (5 bases). In germline, CDR1 is WNHNN, CDR2 SYGVQD (reference sequence). V lost 4 bases and J 5 bases, leaving 17 bases between the germline ends. CDR3 size: 15 residues. The part of the CDR3 DNA that was read is TGCGCCAGCAGTGGGGCCCCTGTGGGGCGGACTGAA. As protein: CASSGAPVGRTE. The CDR3, in full, reads CASSGAPVGRTEAFF.

With respect to this clone: The read terminates 3 residues ahead of where the CDR3 ends, so the germline J gene completes it. The chain recombines TRBV13 with TRBJ2-3; 11 positions match TRBD2. Unmatched junction bases numbered 8, after V lost 1 base and J lost 2 bases. The CDR3 totals 18 residues. Germline CDR1 reads PRHDT; CDR2 reads FYEKMQ (reference sequence). Incomplete CDR3 DNA: TGTGCCAGCAGCTTAGTTGCTAGCGGGGGGCGTATCACAGATACG. Its translation: CASSLVASGGRITDT. The entire CDR3 is CASSLVASGGRITDTQYF.